Below, one T cell receptor beta chain is given with its context. This sample stems from a study of Ad26.COV2.S vaccination and SARS-CoV-2 variants. Study details: Participant was drawn from the COV1001 Ad26.COV2.S trial arm.

Germline values: CDR1 LGHNA, CDR2 YNFKEQ. This CDR3 has 17 residues. Germline trimming cut 4 bases from V and 4 bases from J; bases unmatched to any gene: 11. The sample's treatment: some 20 received Ad26.COV2.S at low or high dose, single or two shots; 5 received placebo; per-sample allocation not given. Material that was analyzed had been drawn on day 63 after the first vaccine or placebo injection. TCRdb's table, derived via immunoSEQ multiplex PCR, lists solely in-frame clones and lacks some. The sample has some 450,000 clones, about 92% seen once. This chain joins TRBV4-2 and TRBJ2-3; 10 nucleotides align to TRBD2. The origin of this receptor is a person between 18 and 59 years old who received the Ad26.COV2.S COVID-19 vaccine or a placebo. The sequencing here drew on peripheral blood, taken in a trial of Ad26.COV2.S vaccine versus placebo. CDR3 residues: CASSLLSGRALADTQYF. The DNA for the CDR3 is TGTGCCAGCAGCCTCTTGAGCGGGAGGGCCCTCGCAGATACGCAGTATTTT.